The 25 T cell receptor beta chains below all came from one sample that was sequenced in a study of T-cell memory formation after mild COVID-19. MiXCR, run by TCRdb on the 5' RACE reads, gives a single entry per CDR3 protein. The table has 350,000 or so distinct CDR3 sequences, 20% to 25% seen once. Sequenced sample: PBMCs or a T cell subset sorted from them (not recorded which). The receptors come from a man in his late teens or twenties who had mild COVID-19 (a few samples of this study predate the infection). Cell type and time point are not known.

CDR3 region: CASSATGTSYNEQFF. Written as DNA, the CDR3 is TGTGCCAGCAGCGCGACAGGGACCTCCTACAATGAGCAGTTCTTC. The chain has TRBV12-3 or TRBV12-4 and TRBJ2-1; 7 bases agree with TRBD1. The CDR3 extends over 15 amino acids. With V trimmed by 6 bases and J by 0 bases, 5 bases remained unmatched.

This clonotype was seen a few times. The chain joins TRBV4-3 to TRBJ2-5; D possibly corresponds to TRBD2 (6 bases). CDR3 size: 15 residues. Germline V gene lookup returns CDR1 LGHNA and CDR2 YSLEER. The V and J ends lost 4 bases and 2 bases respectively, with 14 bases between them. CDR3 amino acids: CASSLLGAGQETQYF. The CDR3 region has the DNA TGCGCCAGCAGCCTACTTGGGGCGGGACAAGAGACCCAGTACTTC.

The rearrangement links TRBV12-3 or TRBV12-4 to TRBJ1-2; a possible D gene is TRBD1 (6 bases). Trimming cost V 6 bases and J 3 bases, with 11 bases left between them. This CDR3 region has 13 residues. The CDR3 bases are TGTGCCAGCAGCCTGAGGGGGTACTATGGCTACACCTTC. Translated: CASSLRGYYGYTF.

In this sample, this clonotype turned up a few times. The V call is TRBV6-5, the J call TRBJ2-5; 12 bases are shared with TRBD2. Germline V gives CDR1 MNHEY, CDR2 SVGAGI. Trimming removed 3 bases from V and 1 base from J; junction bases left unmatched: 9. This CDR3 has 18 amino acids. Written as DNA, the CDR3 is TGTGCCAGCAGTTATTCACTAGCGGGGGGCCTGGGCCAAGAGACCCAGTACTTC. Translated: CASSYSLAGGLGQETQYF.

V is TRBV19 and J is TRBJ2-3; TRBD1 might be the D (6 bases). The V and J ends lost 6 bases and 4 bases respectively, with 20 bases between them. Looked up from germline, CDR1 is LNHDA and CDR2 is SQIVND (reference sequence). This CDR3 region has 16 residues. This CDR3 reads CASRTTSVPGADTQYF. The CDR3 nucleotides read TGTGCCAGTAGAACTACCTCGGTCCCAGGGGCAGATACGCAGTATTTT. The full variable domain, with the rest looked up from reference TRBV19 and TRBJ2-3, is DGGITQSPKYLFRKEGQNVTLSCEQNLNHDAMYWYRQDPGQGLRLIYYSQIVNDFQKGDIAEGYSVSREKKESFPLTVTSAQKNPTAFYLCASRTTSVPGADTQYFGPGTRLTVL.

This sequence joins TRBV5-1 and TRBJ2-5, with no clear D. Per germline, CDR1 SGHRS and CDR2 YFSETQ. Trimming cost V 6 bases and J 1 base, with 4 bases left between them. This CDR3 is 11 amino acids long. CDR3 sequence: CASMTQETQYF. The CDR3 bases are TGCGCCAGCATGACCCAAGAGACCCAGTACTTC.

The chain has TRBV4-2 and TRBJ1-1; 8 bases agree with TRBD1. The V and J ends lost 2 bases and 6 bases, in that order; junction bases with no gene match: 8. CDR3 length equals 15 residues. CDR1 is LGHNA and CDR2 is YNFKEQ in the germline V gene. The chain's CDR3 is CASSQTRTGSSEAFF. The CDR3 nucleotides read TGTGCCAGCAGCCAAACCCGGACAGGGAGTTCTGAAGCTTTCTTT.

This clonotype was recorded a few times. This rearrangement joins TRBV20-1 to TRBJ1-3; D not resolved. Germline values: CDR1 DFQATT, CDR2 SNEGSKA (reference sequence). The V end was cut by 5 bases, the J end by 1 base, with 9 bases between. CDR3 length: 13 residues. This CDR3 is CSAVLGSGNTIYF. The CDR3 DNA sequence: TGCAGTGCTGTTTTAGGGTCTGGAAACACCATATATTTT.

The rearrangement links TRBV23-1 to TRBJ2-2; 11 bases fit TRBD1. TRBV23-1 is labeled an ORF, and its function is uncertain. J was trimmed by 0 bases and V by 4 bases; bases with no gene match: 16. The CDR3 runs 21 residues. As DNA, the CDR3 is TGCGCCAGCAGTCGGAGTGGGTTGGACAGGGGGCAAATCGCGAACACCGGGGAGCTGTTTTTT. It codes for CASSRSGLDRGQIANTGELFF.

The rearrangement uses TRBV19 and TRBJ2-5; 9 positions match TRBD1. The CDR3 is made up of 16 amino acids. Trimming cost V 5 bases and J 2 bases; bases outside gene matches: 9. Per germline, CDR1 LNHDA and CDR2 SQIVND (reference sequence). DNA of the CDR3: TGTGCCAGTAGTCCCCGGACAGGGGCGAGACAAGAGACCCAGTACTTC. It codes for CASSPRTGARQETQYF.

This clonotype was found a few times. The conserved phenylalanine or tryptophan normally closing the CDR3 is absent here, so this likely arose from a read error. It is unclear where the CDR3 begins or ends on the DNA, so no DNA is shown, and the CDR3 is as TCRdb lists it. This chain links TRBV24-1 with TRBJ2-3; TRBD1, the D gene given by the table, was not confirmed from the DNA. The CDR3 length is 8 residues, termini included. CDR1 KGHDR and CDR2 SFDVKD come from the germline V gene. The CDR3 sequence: CATGGPAQ.

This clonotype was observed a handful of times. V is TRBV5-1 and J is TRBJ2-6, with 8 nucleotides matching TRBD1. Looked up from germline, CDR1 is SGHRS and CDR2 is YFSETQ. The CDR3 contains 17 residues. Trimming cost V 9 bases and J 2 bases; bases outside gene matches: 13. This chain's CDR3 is CATNPAGGYPGANVLTF. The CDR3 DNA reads TGCGCCACTAACCCGGCAGGGGGCTATCCTGGGGCCAACGTCCTGACTTTC.

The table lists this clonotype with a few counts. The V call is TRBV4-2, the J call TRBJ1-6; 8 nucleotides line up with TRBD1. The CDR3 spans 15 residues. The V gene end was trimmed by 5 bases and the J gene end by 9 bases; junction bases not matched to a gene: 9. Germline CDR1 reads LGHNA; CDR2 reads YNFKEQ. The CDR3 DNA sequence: TGTGCCAGCAGCTCAGAACAGGGGGAGGTTTCACCCCTCCACTTT. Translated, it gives CASSSEQGEVSPLHF.

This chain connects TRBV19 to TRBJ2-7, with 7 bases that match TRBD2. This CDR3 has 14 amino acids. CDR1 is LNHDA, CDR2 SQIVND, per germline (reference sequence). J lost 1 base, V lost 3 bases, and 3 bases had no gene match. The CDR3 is CASSMSGGSYEQYV. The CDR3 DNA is TGTGCCAGTAGTATGTCGGGGGGATCCTACGAGCAGTACGTC.

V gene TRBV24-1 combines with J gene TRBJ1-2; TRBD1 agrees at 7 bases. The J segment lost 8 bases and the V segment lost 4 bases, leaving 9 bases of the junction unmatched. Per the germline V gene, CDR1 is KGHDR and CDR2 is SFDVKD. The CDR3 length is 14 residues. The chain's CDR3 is CATSEPGQPVGYTF. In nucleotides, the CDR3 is TGTGCCACCAGTGAACCGGGACAGCCTGTGGGCTACACCTTC.

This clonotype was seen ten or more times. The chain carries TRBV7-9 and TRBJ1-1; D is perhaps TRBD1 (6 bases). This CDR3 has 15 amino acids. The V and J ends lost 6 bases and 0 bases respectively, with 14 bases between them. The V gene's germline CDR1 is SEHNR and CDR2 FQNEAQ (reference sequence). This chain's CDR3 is CASRGGRQLNTEAFF. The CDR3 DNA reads TGTGCCAGCAGGGGGGGGCGGCAGTTGAACACTGAAGCTTTCTTT.

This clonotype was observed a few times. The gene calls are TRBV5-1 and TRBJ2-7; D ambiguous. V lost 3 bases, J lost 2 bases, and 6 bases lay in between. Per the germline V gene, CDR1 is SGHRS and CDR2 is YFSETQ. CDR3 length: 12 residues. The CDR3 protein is CASSSETYEQYF. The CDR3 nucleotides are TGCGCCAGCAGCTCCGAGACCTACGAGCAGTACTTC.

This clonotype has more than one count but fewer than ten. The DNA of the CDR3 is TGTGCCAGCAGCTTGCAGGACTACGAGCAGTACTTC. Translation: CASSLQDYEQYF. The chain joins TRBV5-4 to TRBJ2-7; no clear D. The CDR3 is 12 amino acids. With 1 base removed from V and 3 bases from J, the gap between germline ends came to 5 bases. Germline lookup yields CDR1 SGHNT and CDR2 YYREEE (reference sequence).

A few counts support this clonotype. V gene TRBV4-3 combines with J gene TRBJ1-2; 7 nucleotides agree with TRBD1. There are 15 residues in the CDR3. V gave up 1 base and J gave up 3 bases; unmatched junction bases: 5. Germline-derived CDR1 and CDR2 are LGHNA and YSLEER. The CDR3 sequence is CASSQGPGQDYGYTF. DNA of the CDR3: TGCGCCAGCAGCCAAGGTCCCGGACAGGACTATGGCTACACCTTC.

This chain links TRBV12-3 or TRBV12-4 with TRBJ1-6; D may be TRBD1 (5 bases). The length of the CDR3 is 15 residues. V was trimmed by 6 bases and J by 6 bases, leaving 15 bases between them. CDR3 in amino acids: CASRSRDRSNSPLHF. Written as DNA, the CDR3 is TGTGCCAGCAGGAGTAGGGACCGAAGTAATTCACCCCTCCACTTT.

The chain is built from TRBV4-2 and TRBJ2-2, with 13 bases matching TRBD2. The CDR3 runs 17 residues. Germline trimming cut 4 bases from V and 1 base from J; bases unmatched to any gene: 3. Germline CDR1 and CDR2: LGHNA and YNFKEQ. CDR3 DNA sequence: TGTGCCAGCAGCCCCCGGACTAGCGGGGGGAACACCGGGGAGCTGTTTTTT. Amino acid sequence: CASSPRTSGGNTGELFF.

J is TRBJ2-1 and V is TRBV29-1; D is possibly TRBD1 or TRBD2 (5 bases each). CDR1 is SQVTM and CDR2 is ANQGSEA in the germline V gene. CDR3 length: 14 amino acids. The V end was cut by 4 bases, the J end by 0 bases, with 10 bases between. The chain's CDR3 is CSVGGASSYNEQFF. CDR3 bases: TGCAGCGTTGGAGGGGCAAGCTCCTACAATGAGCAGTTCTTC.

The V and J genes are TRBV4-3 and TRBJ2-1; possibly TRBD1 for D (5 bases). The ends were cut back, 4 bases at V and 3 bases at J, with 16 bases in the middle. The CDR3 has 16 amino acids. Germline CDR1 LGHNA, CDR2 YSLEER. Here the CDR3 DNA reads TGCGCCAGCAGCCCCTCGATGGGGCTAGGCTACAATGAGCAGTTCTTC. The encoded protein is CASSPSMGLGYNEQFF.

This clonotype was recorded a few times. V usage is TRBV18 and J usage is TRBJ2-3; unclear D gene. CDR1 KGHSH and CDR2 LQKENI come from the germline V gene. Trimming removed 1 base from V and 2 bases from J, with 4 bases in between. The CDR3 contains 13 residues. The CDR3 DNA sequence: TGTGCCAGCTCACCACAGGACACAGATACGCAGTATTTT. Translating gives CASSPQDTDTQYF.

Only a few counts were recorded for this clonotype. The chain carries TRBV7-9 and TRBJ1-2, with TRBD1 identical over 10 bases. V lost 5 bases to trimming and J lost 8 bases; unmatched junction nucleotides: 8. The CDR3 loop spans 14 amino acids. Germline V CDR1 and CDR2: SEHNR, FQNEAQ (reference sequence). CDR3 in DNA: TGTGCCAGCAGCGCCCGGGACAGGGGTACGGGCTACACCTTC. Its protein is CASSARDRGTGYTF.